The rows below give T cell receptor beta chains drawn from one sample of a study of PD-1 blockade in classical Hodgkin lymphoma. Using immunoSEQ multiplex PCR, the repertoire was profiled, and TCRdb retains in-frame clones only, with some absent. The data contain about 100,000 clones, 85% to 90% of them singletons. This sample comprised peripheral blood mononuclear cells (PBMCs), obtained before the second cycle of nivolumab. These receptors originate from a human donor with classical Hodgkin lymphoma. CDR3s include the opening cysteine and the closing phenylalanine or tryptophan. The D gene is left open where the match is weak. The size of a clone is reported for some rows only, either as once, few or many, or as a class for expanded clones.

NA	NA	TRBV30	TRBJ2-7	CAWSISSYEQYF	TGTGCCTGGAGTATTAGTTCCTACGAGCAGTACTTC
NA	NA	TRBV4-2	TRBJ1-1	CASSQDRIEAFF	TGTGCCAGCAGCCAAGATCGTATTGAAGCTTTCTTT
NA	few	TRBV5-1	TRBJ2-5	CASSFRGVETQYF	TGCGCCAGCAGCTTCCGGGGTGTAGAGACCCAGTACTTC
NA	once	TRBV1	TRBJ2-7	CTSSLLTDGTYEQYF	TGCACCAGCAGCCTGCTCACCGACGGGACCTACGAGCAGTACTTC
TRBD2	NA	TRBV15	TRBJ2-1	CATGLAGGSYNEQFF	TGTGCCACCGGACTAGCGGGGGGTTCCTACAATGAGCAGTTCTTC
NA	NA	TRBV19	TRBJ2-2	CASSLTGFPGELFF	TGTGCCAGTAGTTTAACAGGGTTTCCCGGGGAGCTGTTTTTT
NA	NA	TRBV5-4	TRBJ1-5	CASSLDRERNQPQHF	TGTGCCAGCAGCTTGGATAGGGAGCGGAATCAGCCCCAGCATTTT
TRBD1	NA	TRBV19	TRBJ2-7	CASSRIGTGVYEQYF	TGTGCCAGTAGCAGGATCGGGACAGGGGTATACGAGCAGTACTTC
TRBD2	NA	TRBV5-1	TRBJ2-5	CASSSRNSGGKTQYF	TGCGCCAGCAGCTCCCGCAATAGCGGGGGGAAGACCCAGTACTTC
TRBD2	NA	TRBV7-2	TRBJ2-3	CASSWTSGGLGGTQYF	TGTGCCAGCAGCTGGACTAGCGGGGGCCTGGGGGGTACGCAGTATTTT
NA	few	TRBV2	TRBJ1-2	CAIGGAAASYGYTF	TGTGCCATTGGAGGTGCCGCCGCCTCCTATGGCTACACCTTC
NA	NA	TRBV19	TRBJ2-2	CASSIWGRGAGELFF	TGTGCCAGTAGTATTTGGGGGCGTGGGGCCGGGGAGCTGTTTTTT
NA	NA	TRBV19	TRBJ1-1	CASSRRERTEAFF	TGTGCCAGTAGTCGTAGGGAGCGCACTGAAGCTTTCTTT
NA	few	TRBV2	TRBJ1-5	CASSEGGYKQPQHF	TGTGCCAGCAGTGAAGGAGGGTACAAGCAGCCCCAGCATTTT
NA	NA	TRBV18	TRBJ1-2	CASSPTRNYGYTF	TGTGCCAGCTCACCGACCAGGAACTATGGCTACACCTTC
NA	NA	TRBV4-2	TRBJ1-5	CASSSVGPNQPQHF	TGTGCCAGCAGCTCGGTGGGGCCCAATCAGCCCCAGCATTTT
TRBD2	NA	TRBV7-8	TRBJ2-7	CASSPGTRGAHYEQYF	TGTGCCAGCAGCCCAGGGACTAGAGGGGCACATTACGAGCAGTACTTC
NA	NA	TRBV6-1	TRBJ2-3	CASKGLVATDTQYF	TGTGCCAGCAAAGGGCTAGTTGCGACAGATACGCAGTATTTT
TRBD2	few	TRBV7-6	TRBJ2-1	CASSRGLAGALNEQFF	TGTGCCAGCAGCAGGGGACTAGCGGGGGCGTTAAATGAGCAGTTCTTC
TRBD2	once	TRBV2	TRBJ2-3	CASSASGSRDTQYF	TGTGCCAGCAGTGCTAGCGGATCAAGAGATACGCAGTATTTT
NA	NA	TRBV5-6	TRBJ2-1	CASSWQENEQFF	TGTGCCAGCAGCTGGCAGGAGAATGAGCAGTTCTTC
TRBD2	NA	TRBV5-8	TRBJ2-3	CASSRLSGATDTQYF	TGTGCCAGCAGCCGCCTAAGCGGGGCTACAGATACGCAGTATTTT
NA	NA	TRBV11-3	TRBJ1-1	CASSQTVNTEAFF	TGTGCCAGCAGCCAGACAGTTAACACTGAAGCTTTCTTT
NA	few	TRBV7-2	TRBJ1-6	CASSPRGISPLHF	TGTGCCAGCAGCCCCAGAGGTATTTCACCCCTCCACTTT
NA	NA	TRBV7-9	TRBJ1-3	CASSLRGSGNTIYF	TGTGCCAGCAGCTTAAGGGGATCAGGAAACACCATATATTTT
NA	NA	TRBV6-4	TRBJ2-6	CASTYPKGPSGANVLTF	TGTGCCAGCACCTACCCAAAGGGTCCGTCAGGGGCCAACGTCCTGACTTTC
NA	NA	TRBV28	TRBJ2-6	CASSYWASGANVLTF	TGTGCCAGCAGTTACTGGGCCTCTGGGGCCAACGTCCTGACTTTC
TRBD2	NA	TRBV9	TRBJ2-1	CASSLRTSGDHYLKEQFF	TGTGCCAGCAGCTTAAGGACTAGCGGGGACCATTACCTGAAGGAGCAGTTCTTC
NA	once	TRBV9	TRBJ1-1	CASSVGASHHLNTEAFF	TGTGCCAGCAGCGTCGGCGCCAGTCACCACTTGAACACTGAAGCTTTCTTT
NA	NA	TRBV6-6	TRBJ1-2	CASSTDRDYGYTF	TGTGCCAGCAGTACCGACAGAGACTATGGCTACACCTTC
TRBD1	NA	TRBV6-6	TRBJ1-2	CASRPGQGLYGYTF	TGTGCCAGCAGGCCGGGACAGGGACTGTATGGCTACACCTTC
NA	NA	TRBV2	TRBJ2-1	CASSVNNEQFF	TGTGCCAGCAGTGTAAACAATGAGCAGTTCTTC
TRBD1	once	TRBV2	TRBJ1-4	CASLQGQGVSTNEKLFF	TGTGCCAGCCTCCAAGGACAGGGGGTGTCAACTAATGAAAAACTGTTTTTT
TRBD1	NA	TRBV11-3	TRBJ1-2	CASSLSGDSELYGYTF	TGTGCCAGCAGCTTGTCCGGGGACAGTGAACTCTATGGCTACACCTTC
TRBD1	NA	TRBV11-2	TRBJ1-2	CASSHRGDYGYTF	TGTGCCAGCAGCCACAGGGGAGACTATGGCTACACCTTC
NA	NA	TRBV7-9	TRBJ1-5	CASSLQAQPQHF	TGTGCCAGCAGCTTACAGGCTCAGCCCCAGCATTTT
TRBD1	NA	TRBV7-2	TRBJ1-5	CASSLVETGTSHQPQHF	TGTGCCAGCAGCTTAGTTGAGACAGGGACATCCCATCAGCCCCAGCATTTT
TRBD1	NA	TRBV5-1	TRBJ1-2	CASSWGPRQGGDYGYTF	TGCGCCAGCAGCTGGGGGCCTAGACAGGGAGGGGACTATGGCTACACCTTC